This record concerns one T cell receptor (beta chain) sequence. The record originates from a study of CD8 T cells in Susac syndrome. Roughly 0.45 to 1 ug RNA was reverse transcribed with random hexamers. TCRdb re-called the immunoSEQ multiplex PCR reads through MiXCR, storing one row per CDR3 protein. This sample carries a few hundred thousand distinct CDR3 sequences, 92% of them seen once, and the ten largest clones take over 0.1%. The CDR3 runs to 16 residues. Trimming removed 4 bases from V and 7 bases from J, with 22 bases in between. CDR1 SEHNR and CDR2 FQNEAQ come from the germline V gene (reference sequence).

The chain employs TRBV7-9 and TRBJ2-5; D call uncertain. The sample consisted of CD8+ T cells from PBMCs. This receptor was taken from a human donor with multiple sclerosis. The chain's CDR3 is CASSSLGPAPEWTQYF. DNA of the CDR3: TGTGCCAGCAGCTCCCTTGGACCAGCCCCTGAATGGACCCAGTACTTC.